Listed below are T cell receptor beta chains from one sample, sequenced in a study of CD8+CD57+ T cells in acquired aplastic anemia. TCRdb processed the reads anew with MiXCR; each CDR3 protein has one entry. The sample holds about 250,000 distinct CDR3 sequences, 47% seen once. What was sequenced was sorted CD4+, CD8+, or CD8+CD57+ T cells (not recorded which) from PBMCs. The origin of the receptors is a human donor with aplastic anemia. CDR3s include the opening cysteine and the closing phenylalanine or tryptophan. D genes are given only for firm matches. Only some rows state a clone size, as once, few, many or a class for expanded clones.

v_call	d_call	j_call	clone_size	cdr3_aa	cdr3_nt
TRBV2	NA	TRBJ2-1	NA	CASIVDSPYNEQFF	TGTGCCAGCATTGTAGACAGTCCCTACAATGAGCAGTTCTTC
TRBV24-1	TRBD1	TRBJ1-2	few	CATSDETGGTIYGYTF	TGTGCCACCAGTGACGAAACAGGGGGCACAATCTATGGCTACACCTTC
TRBV25-1	TRBD1	TRBJ1-4	once	CASSESGTGLISGEKLFF	TGTGCCAGCAGTGAATCCGGGACAGGGCTTATATCCGGTGAAAAACTGTTTTTT
TRBV7-9	NA	TRBJ1-2	NA	CASSLSGAGNTF	TGTGCCAGCAGCTTGTCCGGGGCTGGAAACACCTTC
TRBV13	TRBD2	TRBJ2-5	many	CASSDGTSGLSETQYF	TGTGCCAGCAGCGACGGGACTAGCGGCCTCTCGGAGACCCAGTACTTC
TRBV6-2/TRBV6-3	NA	TRBJ1-1	few	CASSPGFVENTEAFF	TGTGCCAGCAGCCCCGGGTTCGTAGAGAACACTGAAGCTTTCTTT
TRBV6-5	NA	TRBJ2-7	many	CASSYTGYEQYF	TGTGCCAGCAGTTACACGGGTTACGAGCAGTACTTC
TRBV3-1	TRBD2	TRBJ2-1	NA	CASSRGRAGGSYNEQFF	TGTGCCAGCAGCCGAGGTAGAGCGGGAGGCTCCTACAATGAGCAGTTCTTC
TRBV7-9	NA	TRBJ1-1	many	CASSLLGAGMNTEAFF	TGTGCCAGCAGCTTATTGGGGGCCGGCATGAACACTGAAGCTTTCTTT
TRBV7-9	NA	TRBJ2-1	NA	CASSSGLLYEQLF	TGTGCCAGCAGCTCGGGACTGCTTTACGAGCAGCTCTTC
TRBV29-1	NA	TRBJ1-1	many	CSVDGQTNTEAFF	TGCAGCGTTGATGGGCAAACGAACACTGAAGCTTTCTTT
TRBV12-3/TRBV12-4	NA	TRBJ2-5	NA	CASSQVEGETQYF	TGTGCCAGCAGCCAAGTGGAGGGGGAGACCCAGTACTTC
TRBV7-2	TRBD1	TRBJ1-5	NA	CASSLDGTGHRPQHF	TGTGCCAGCAGCTTAGATGGGACAGGACATCGGCCCCAGCATTTT
TRBV10-3	TRBD1	TRBJ1-1	NA	CASSETSGTTGDGTEAFF	TGTGCCAGCAGTGAGACTAGCGGGACGACAGGGGATGGCACTGAAGCTTTCTTT
TRBV24-1	NA	TRBJ2-3	NA	CATSYRSDTQYF	TGTGCCACCAGTTATCGATCAGATACGCAGTATTTT
TRBV5-5	TRBD1	TRBJ2-7	many	CASSHTQGAYEQYF	TGTGCCAGCAGCCACACTCAGGGGGCCTACGAGCAGTACTTC
TRBV11-1	NA	TRBJ2-7	many	CASSSDSNEQYF	TGTGCCAGCAGCTCGGACTCCAACGAGCAGTACTTC
TRBV7-3	TRBD1	TRBJ1-1	NA	CASSGYRGIEAFF	TGTGCCAGCAGCGGATACAGGGGGATTGAAGCTTTCTTT
TRBV19	NA	TRBJ2-3	many	CASSFDSTSTDTQYF	TGTGCCAGTAGTTTCGACTCAACTAGCACAGATACGCAGTATTTT
TRBV9	NA	TRBJ2-1	many	CASSVEGGADYNEQFF	TGTGCCAGCAGCGTAGAAGGGGGGGCCGACTACAATGAGCAGTTCTTC